This T cell receptor beta chain was found in a study of shared clonotypes between healthy human individuals. Partitioning of CD4+ cells yielded a CD45RA+ naive subset and a CD45RA-negative memory subset. Study results and caveats: Clonotypes not shared had lower generation probabilities than those common to all four donors. As a rule, naive subsets had a larger estimated richness than memory subsets.

Points on this clone: What it recognizes is unknown.

This CDR3 has 15 residues. The authors distributed each subset's genomic DNA evenly over several immunoSEQ plates. Profiled with immunoSEQ multiplex PCR; TCRdb holds only in-frame clones, not every one. The table lists about 2.3 million clones, over 85% of them singletons. The chain uses TRBV21-1 and TRBJ1-2; the table's D gene call, TRBD1, was not cross checked with the DNA. TRBV21-1 is an annotated pseudogene. Input material: naive CD4+ T cells from PBMCs. Subset denoted: CD45RA+ positively selected. The receptor comes from a man aged 18 to 29 in good health. Some clones in this sample may be carry-over from other donors' samples. The CDR3 nucleotides read TGTGCCAGGATGGGGCAGGGGGCGCAAGGCTATGGCTACACCTTC. Its translation: CARMGQGAQGYGYTF.